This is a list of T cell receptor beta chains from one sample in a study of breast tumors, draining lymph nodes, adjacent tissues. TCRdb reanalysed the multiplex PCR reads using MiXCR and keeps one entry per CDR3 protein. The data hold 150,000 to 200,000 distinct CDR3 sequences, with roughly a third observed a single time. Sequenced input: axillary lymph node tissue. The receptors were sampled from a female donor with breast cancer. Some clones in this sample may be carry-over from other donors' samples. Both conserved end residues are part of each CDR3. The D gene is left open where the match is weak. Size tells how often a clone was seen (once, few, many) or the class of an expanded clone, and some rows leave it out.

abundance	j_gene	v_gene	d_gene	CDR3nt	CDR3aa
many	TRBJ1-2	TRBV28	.	TGTGCCAGCAGTTTGCTCGACAGCGGTGGCTACACCTTC	CASSLLDSGGYTF
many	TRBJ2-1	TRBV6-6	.	TGTGCCAGCAGTTACCACACACAGGCAGATGAGCAGTTCTTC	CASSYHTQADEQFF
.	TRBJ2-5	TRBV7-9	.	.	CASSFYICSAYVGPQETQYF
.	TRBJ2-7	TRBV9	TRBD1	TGTGCCAGCAGCGCTCAGGGGGCGATTGACGAGCAGTCCTTC	CASSAQGAIDEQSF
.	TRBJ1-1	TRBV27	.	TGTGCCAGCTCGCGGACGAACACTGAAGCTTTCTTT	CASSRTNTEAFF
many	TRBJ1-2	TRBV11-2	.	TGTGCCAGCAGCTCGAGGGGGAGGGCGCATACTGTTCCTAACTATGGCTACACCTTC	CASSSRGRAHTVPNYGYTF
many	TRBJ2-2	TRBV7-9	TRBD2	TGTGCCAGCAGCTTCGCGGCGGGAGGGAACACCGGGGAGCTGTTTTTT	CASSFAAGGNTGELFF
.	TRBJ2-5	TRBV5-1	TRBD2	TGCGCCGGGACTAGCGGGAGGGAGACCCAGTACTTC	CAGTSGRETQYF
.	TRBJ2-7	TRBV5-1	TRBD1	TGCGCCAGCAGCCCGGTGGGACAGTCCTTCTCCGAGCAGTACTTC	CASSPVGQSFSEQYF
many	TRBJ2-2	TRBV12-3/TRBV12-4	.	TGTGCCAGCAGTCGGGACCATCCCCCAGGGGAGCTGTTTTTT	CASSRDHPPGELFF
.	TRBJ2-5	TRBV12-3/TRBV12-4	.	TGTGCCAGCGGCTTTGAGGGCGAGACCCAGTACTTC	CASGFEGETQYF
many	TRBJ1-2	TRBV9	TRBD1	TGTGCCAGCAGCGTAGAAGGGGGCGATGGCTACACCTTC	CASSVEGGDGYTF
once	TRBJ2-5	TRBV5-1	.	TGCGCCAGCAGTTCCGAGGTGGCAGCCTTCGGGGAGACCCAGTACTTC	CASSSEVAAFGETQYF
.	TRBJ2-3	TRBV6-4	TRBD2	TGTGCCAGCAGTCAAAAACTAGCGGGAGGGCCGACAGATACGCAGTATTTT	CASSQKLAGGPTDTQYF
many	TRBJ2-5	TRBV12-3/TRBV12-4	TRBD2	TGTGCCAGCAGTTGGGTTAGCGGGGGGCGAGGGACCCAGTACTTC	CASSWVSGGRGTQYF
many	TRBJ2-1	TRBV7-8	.	TGTGCCAGCAGCTTAGTCGTTCACCCACCTGAGCAGTTCTTC	CASSLVVHPPEQFF
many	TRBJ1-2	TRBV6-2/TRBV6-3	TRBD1	TGTGCCAGCAGTTACGCTGACAGGGCCGGCTACACCTTC	CASSYADRAGYTF
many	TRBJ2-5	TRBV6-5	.	TGTGCCAGCAGTTACTCGTATCAGGGGTACCAAGAGACCCAGTACTTC	CASSYSYQGYQETQYF
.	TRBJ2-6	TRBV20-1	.	TGCAGTGCTAGGGCCTACAGTTCCTTCTCTTTC	CSARAYSSFSF
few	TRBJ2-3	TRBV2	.	TGTGCCAGCAGTGGGGACACAGATACGCAGTATTTT	CASSGDTDTQYF
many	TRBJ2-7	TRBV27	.	TGTGCCAGCAGTTTGCGTGGACACAGCTCCTACGAGCAGTACTTC	CASSLRGHSSYEQYF
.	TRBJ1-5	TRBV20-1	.	TGCAGTGCCATCTGGGGAGTAGCCGAGCAGCCCCAGCATTTT	CSAIWGVAEQPQHF
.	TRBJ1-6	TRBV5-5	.	TGTGCCAGCAGCTTTAACTACCAGAATAATTCACCCCTCCACTTT	CASSFNYQNNSPLHF
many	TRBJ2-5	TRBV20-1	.	TGCAGTGCTAGGGCGGGGACGCTCCAAGAGACCCAGTACTTC	CSARAGTLQETQYF
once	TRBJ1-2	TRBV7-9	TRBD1	TGTGCCAGCAGTCCGGGACAGGGGGCGGCAGGCTACACCTTC	CASSPGQGAAGYTF
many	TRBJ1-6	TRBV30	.	TGTGCCTGGAGTGTACGGGGGGCCGGGAATTCACCCCTCCACTTT	CAWSVRGAGNSPLHF
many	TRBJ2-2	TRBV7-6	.	TGTGCCAGCAGCTTGGGCAGAACAGGCACCGGGGAGCTGTTTTTT	CASSLGRTGTGELFF
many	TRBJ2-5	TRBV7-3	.	TGTGCCAGCAGCTGGGGCGTTGGGGGGGCGTGGGAGACCCAGTACTTC	CASSWGVGGAWETQYF
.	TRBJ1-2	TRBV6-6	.	TGTGCCAGCAGCGGCAGGGGCAGGAACTATGGCTACACCTTC	CASSGRGRNYGYTF
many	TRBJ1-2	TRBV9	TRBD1	TGTGCCAGCAGCGTAGCGCAGGGGGCAGAAGGCTACACCTTC	CASSVAQGAEGYTF
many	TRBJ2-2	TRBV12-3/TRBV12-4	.	TGTGCCAGCAGATCTACTCAGACCGGGGAGCTGTTTTTT	CASRSTQTGELFF
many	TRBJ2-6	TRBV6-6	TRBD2	TGTGCCGCTGGTGTGGCGGGGGGGTTCAGCTCTGGGGCCAACGTCCTGACTTTC	CAAGVAGGFSSGANVLTF
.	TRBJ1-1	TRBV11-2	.	TGTGCCAGCAGCACGTCTGGACCGGGGTTGGCTTTCTTT	CASSTSGPGLAFF
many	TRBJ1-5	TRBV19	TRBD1	TGTGCCAGTAGTATAGATCCAGGGGGCTGGCAGCCCCAGCATTTT	CASSIDPGGWQPQHF
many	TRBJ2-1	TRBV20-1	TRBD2	TGCAGTGCTAGATTCCTAGCGGGCTACAATGAGCAGTTCTTC	CSARFLAGYNEQFF
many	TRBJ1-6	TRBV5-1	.	TGCGCCAGCAGTACTGGACGGGGAAATTCACCCCTCCACTTT	CASSTGRGNSPLHF
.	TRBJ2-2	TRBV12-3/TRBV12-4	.	TGTGCCAGCAGTCACCAGACAGTGAGGCTGTTTTTT	CASSHQTVRLFF
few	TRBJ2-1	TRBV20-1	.	TGCAGTGCTAGAGATTTTGGCAGGGGATACAATGAGCAGTTCTTC	CSARDFGRGYNEQFF
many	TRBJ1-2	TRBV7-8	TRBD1	TGTGCCAGCAGCCCGACAGGGATCTATGGCTACACCTTC	CASSPTGIYGYTF
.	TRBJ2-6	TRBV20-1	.	TGCAGTGCCCCCCGAGTGGGGGGGACTTTC	CSAPRVGGTF
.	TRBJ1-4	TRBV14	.	TGTGCCAGCAGCCAAGAGCGGGGTTTCGGGAAACTGTTTTTT	CASSQERGFGKLFF